One sample yielded the 27 T cell receptor beta chains listed below, sequenced in a study of blood T cell repertoires in COVID-19. Using immunoSEQ multiplex PCR, the repertoire was profiled, and TCRdb retains in-frame clones only, with some absent. The table lists some 250,000 clones, about nine tenths of them singletons. The sequenced material came from PBMCs or T cells enriched from blood (not recorded which). These receptors all come from a human donor in a cohort exposed to, infected with or recovered from COVID-19 (not recorded which). The donor label of this sample is uncertain.

The V and J genes are TRBV9 and TRBJ1-1; 7 nucleotides agree with TRBD1. Losses at the gene ends were 0 bases for V and 4 bases for J; bases not matched to a gene: 6. Germline V CDR1 and CDR2: SGDLS, YYNGEE. The CDR3 runs to 15 residues. CDR3 bases: TGTGCCAGCAGCGTAGAGGGGGCGGTGAGCACTGAAGCTTTCTTT. It codes for CASSVEGAVSTEAFF.

The gene calls are TRBV5-1 and TRBJ2-3; no clear D. V gave up 0 bases and J gave up 5 bases, with 10 bases separating them. Germline CDR1 SGHRS, CDR2 YFSETQ. CDR3 length: 14 amino acids. Here the CDR3 reads CASSLAAPGDTQYF. In DNA, the CDR3 is TGCGCCAGCAGCTTGGCGGCTCCGGGAGATACGCAGTATTTT.

V usage is TRBV11-2 and J usage is TRBJ2-1; no reliable D call. Trimming cost V 4 bases and J 7 bases, with 14 bases left between them. This CDR3 region has 14 residues. The germline V gene has CDR1 SGHAT and CDR2 FQNNGV. Here the CDR3 DNA reads TGTGCCAGCAGCTCTGCCAGTCCGCGGAATGAGCAGTTCTTC. It translates to CASSSASPRNEQFF. Drawing the rest from reference TRBV11-2 and TRBJ2-1, the complete variable domain is EAGVAQSPRYKIIEKRQSVAFWCNPISGHATLYWYQQILGQGPKLLIQFQNNGVVDDSQLPKDRFSAERLKGVDSTLKIQPAKLEDSAVYLCASSSASPRNEQFFGPGTRLTVL.

The V call is TRBV14, the J call TRBJ1-6; weak D call: TRBD1 (6 bases). Germline CDR1 SGHDN, CDR2 FVKESK. The CDR3 extends over 15 amino acids. V gave up 1 base and J gave up 12 bases, with 16 bases separating them. The CDR3: CASSQVRGRRVPLHF. DNA for the CDR3: TGTGCCAGCAGCCAAGTCAGGGGACGACGGGTACCCCTCCACTTT. The whole variable domain, remainder taken from reference TRBV14 and TRBJ1-6, is EAGVTQFPSHSVIEKGQTVTLRCDPISGHDNLYWYRRVMGKEIKFLLHFVKESKQDESGMPNNRFLAERTGGTYSTLKVQPAELEDSGVYFCASSQVRGRRVPLHFGNGTRLTVT.

The chain recombines TRBV30 with TRBJ2-7; 7 bases map to TRBD1. This CDR3 comprises 14 residues. V trimming: 4 bases; J trimming: 4 bases; junction bases outside the gene matches: 10. Germline values: CDR1 GTSNPN, CDR2 SVGIG (reference sequence). The CDR3 protein is CAWNRQGFPYEQYF. CDR3 bases: TGTGCCTGGAACCGACAGGGCTTCCCGTACGAGCAGTACTTC.

J is TRBJ2-7 and V is TRBV11-3, with D perhaps TRBD1 (6 bases). CDR3 length equals 15 residues. The V gene lost 8 bases and the J gene lost 0 bases, with 17 bases spanning the gap. Germline CDR1 and CDR2: SGHNT and YENEEA. The CDR3 region is CASGYRDLSSYEQYF. The CDR3 DNA is TGTGCCAGCGGTTACAGGGACCTCAGCTCCTACGAGCAGTACTTC.

The rearrangement uses TRBV5-1 and TRBJ2-5; tentative D call: TRBD2 (5 bases). Germline CDR1 SGHRS, CDR2 YFSETQ. The CDR3 is made up of 17 amino acids. The V end lost 0 bases, the J end lost 5 bases, and 20 bases lay between the germline ends. The CDR3 here is CASSLALGRGSGETQYF. Here the CDR3 DNA reads TGCGCCAGCAGCTTGGCCTTGGGTAGAGGGAGTGGGGAGACCCAGTACTTC.

CDR3 protein: CASSPRPGGNQPQHF. CDR3 coding DNA: TGTGCCAGCAGCCCCCGGCCGGGGGGAAATCAGCCCCAGCATTTT. V and J are TRBV21-1 and TRBJ1-5. TRBV21-1 is classified as a pseudogene. CDR3 size: 15 residues.

The CDR3 here is CASSALQAGGYLANTGELFF. The CDR3 DNA reads TGCGCCAGCAGCGCCCTCCAAGCGGGGGGCTACCTCGCGAACACCGGGGAGCTGTTTTTT. This chain connects TRBV5-1 to TRBJ2-2; 9 bases fit TRBD2. Germline V gene lookup returns CDR1 SGHRS and CDR2 YFSETQ. This CDR3 spans 20 amino acids. The V gene end was trimmed by 4 bases and the J gene end by 0 bases; junction bases not matched to a gene: 16. The complete variable domain, with remaining parts taken from reference TRBV5-1 and TRBJ2-2, reads KAGVTQTPRYLIKTRGQQVTLSCSPISGHRSVSWYQQTPGQGLQFLFEYFSETQRNKGNFPGRFSGRQFSNSRSEMNVSTLELGDSALYLCASSALQAGGYLANTGELFFGEGSRLTVL.

The CDR3 is CASSIGQIEAFF. CDR3 nucleotide sequence: TGTGCCAGTAGTATCGGACAGATTGAAGCTTTCTTT. This chain uses TRBV19 with TRBJ1-1; D perhaps matches TRBD1 (6 bases). The V end was cut by 3 bases, the J end by 7 bases, with 9 bases between. This CDR3 is 12 amino acids long. CDR1 and CDR2 (germline): LNHDA, SQIVND (reference sequence).

This chain connects TRBV2 to TRBJ1-6; D call uncertain. With 7 bases removed from V and 9 bases from J, the gap between germline ends came to 13 bases. Per germline, CDR1 SNHLY and CDR2 FYNNEI. The CDR3 has 13 residues. CDR3 nucleotide sequence: TGTGCCAGCATGCCCCTACCGGGTTCACCCCTCCACTTT. Translation gives CASMPLPGSPLHF.

The chain links TRBV24-1 to TRBJ1-2; D unresolved. Looked up from germline, CDR1 is KGHDR and CDR2 is SFDVKD. Trimming took 1 base from V and 6 from J, leaving 8 bases between them. This CDR3 is 13 amino acids long. The CDR3 region is CATSDLSGNGYTF. CDR3 coding DNA: TGTGCCACCAGTGATTTATCGGGGAATGGCTACACCTTC.

V is TRBV2 and J is TRBJ2-7, with 7 bases fitting TRBD2. The CDR3 runs 16 residues. V lost 5 bases to trimming and J lost 2 bases; unmatched junction nucleotides: 12. Germline V gives CDR1 SNHLY, CDR2 FYNNEI. In DNA form, the CDR3 reads TGTGCCAGCAGTCCTCTAGCGGTGGGGTTGGCCTACGAGCAGTACTTC. It translates to CASSPLAVGLAYEQYF.

In its sample, this clone was seen once. The chain couples TRBV3-1 (or the pseudogene TRBV3-2) to TRBJ2-1, with 10 bases aligning to TRBD2. The trim removed 3 bases at V and 7 bases at J, leaving 12 bases unmatched. This CDR3 has 17 residues. CDR1 and CDR2 (germline): LGHDT, YNNKEL (reference sequence). CDR3 DNA sequence: TGTGCCAGCAGCCACTTCCTCAAGCGGGGGGGCCTGAATGAGCAGTTCTTC. As protein: CASSHFLKRGGLNEQFF.

This clone was detected only once. This chain links TRBV11-2 with TRBJ1-3; no clear D. The germline CDR1 and CDR2 sequences are SGHAT and FQNNGV. V dropped 3 bases and J dropped 1 base, with 4 bases sitting between them. The CDR3 loop spans 13 amino acids. The CDR3 spells CASSFTSGNTIYF. CDR3 sequence (DNA): TGTGCCAGCAGCTTCACATCTGGAAACACCATATATTTT.

This clone has a handful of counts. The V call is TRBV11-3, the J call TRBJ2-1; D gene ambiguous. V lost 4 bases and J 0 bases, leaving 7 bases between the germline ends. Germline V gives CDR1 SGHNT, CDR2 YENEEA. The CDR3 totals 14 residues. CDR3 amino acids: CASSSPSSYNEQFF. CDR3 sequence (DNA): TGTGCCAGCAGCTCTCCCAGCTCCTACAATGAGCAGTTCTTC.

This chain joins TRBV13 and TRBJ1-2; TRBD1 is a possible D gene (5 bases). This CDR3 has 13 amino acids. Germline V gene lookup returns CDR1 PRHDT and CDR2 FYEKMQ (reference sequence). Between the trimmed V and J ends, which lost 7 bases and 3 bases, there was a span of 12 bases. The CDR3 loop is CASTRQSYYGYTF. CDR3 nucleotides: TGTGCCAGCACAAGACAGAGCTACTATGGCTACACCTTC.

This clone was seen a few times. V usage is TRBV6-4 and J usage is TRBJ2-7; 9 bases are a match to TRBD1. The trim removed 5 bases at V and 3 bases at J, leaving 8 bases unmatched. Germline assignment: CDR1 MRHNA and CDR2 SNTAGT. CDR3 size: 15 residues. CDR3 amino acids: CASSPFAGQGYEQYF. The CDR3 DNA reads TGTGCCAGCAGTCCATTCGCGGGACAGGGCTACGAGCAGTACTTC.

The CDR3 nucleotides read TGTGCCAGCAGCACGGGACTAGCGGGGTCACGGGGCACAGATACGCAGTATTTT. This sequence encodes CASSTGLAGSRGTDTQYF. The V call is TRBV9, the J call TRBJ2-3; 13 bases agree with TRBD2. The ends lost 4 bases at V and 1 base at J; junction bases unmatched: 9. The CDR3 is made up of 18 amino acids. Looked up from germline, CDR1 is SGDLS and CDR2 is YYNGEE. Complete variable domain (other parts from reference TRBV9 and TRBJ2-3): DSGVTQTPKHLITATGQRVTLRCSPRSGDLSVYWYQQSLDQGLQFLIQYYNGEERAKGNILERFSAQQFPDLHSELNLSSLELGDSALYFCASSTGLAGSRGTDTQYFGPGTRLTVL.

The chain carries TRBV10-1 and TRBJ2-5, with a weak D call TRBD2 (6 bases). CDR3 length equals 15 residues. Germline V gives CDR1 WNHNN, CDR2 SYGVQD (reference sequence). With 6 bases removed from V and 3 bases from J, the gap between germline ends came to 17 bases. CDR3 loop: CASSVTGDEKETQYF. The CDR3 DNA reads TGCGCCAGCAGCGTAACGGGGGACGAGAAAGAGACCCAGTACTTC.

This clone was observed once. The chain recombines TRBV23-1 with TRBJ1-1; TRBD1 might be the D (5 bases). TRBV23-1 is identified as an open reading frame with a role that is uncertain. Between the trimmed V and J ends, which lost 8 bases and 3 bases, there was a span of 22 bases. CDR3 size: 16 residues. This CDR3 is CASFPLRTIKDTEAFF. Here the CDR3 DNA reads TGCGCCAGCTTCCCCCTAAGGACAATCAAGGACACTGAAGCTTTCTTT.

V usage is TRBV3-1 (or the pseudogene TRBV3-2) and J usage is TRBJ1-1, with D tentatively TRBD1 (5 bases). The CDR3 is 15 residues long. Germline loops: CDR1 LGHDT, CDR2 YNNKEL (reference sequence). The V gene lost 0 bases and the J gene lost 1 base, with 9 bases spanning the gap. CDR3 protein: CASSQEGGANTEAFF. The CDR3, as DNA: TGTGCCAGCAGCCAAGAGGGAGGGGCGAACACTGAAGCTTTCTTT.

This chain links TRBV19 with TRBJ2-1, with 8 bases that match TRBD2. CDR1 and CDR2 (germline): LNHDA, SQIVND (reference sequence). The CDR3 loop spans 15 amino acids. Trimming took 3 bases from V and 6 from J; bases not matched to a gene: 7. The CDR3 DNA follows: TGTGCCAGTAGTATTAGTGATAGCGGGGTCAATGAGCAGTTCTTC. Its translation is CASSISDSGVNEQFF.

The chain carries TRBV6-4 and TRBJ1-2; D uncertain. This CDR3 has 12 amino acids. V lost 0 bases, J lost 8 bases, and 7 bases lay in between. Germline V gene lookup returns CDR1 MRHNA and CDR2 SNTAGT. In DNA, the CDR3 is TGTGCCAGCAGTGACTCGAGGAGGGGCTACACCTTC. It specifies CASSDSRRGYTF.

The chain employs TRBV21-1 and TRBJ1-3; TRBD1 is the table's D call, not checked against the DNA. TRBV21-1 is tagged as a pseudogene. This CDR3 spans 16 amino acids. In nucleotides, the CDR3 is TGTGCCAGCAGCAAACGGGACAGGATTACTGGAAACACCATATATTTT. It translates to CASSKRDRITGNTIYF.

The chain uses TRBV7-2 and TRBJ2-7; 7 bases are a match to TRBD2. The CDR3 is 15 residues long. The ends lost 2 bases at V and 0 bases at J; junction bases unmatched: 4. CDR1 is SGHTA, CDR2 FQGNSA, per germline. The CDR3: CASSLSGASSYEQYF. The CDR3 coding sequence is TGTGCCAGCAGCTTAAGCGGGGCAAGCTCCTACGAGCAGTACTTC.

This rearrangement joins TRBV4-1 to TRBJ2-5, with 10 bases matching TRBD2. The ends lost 7 bases at V and 1 base at J; junction bases unmatched: 12. In germline, CDR1 is MGHRA, CDR2 YSYEKL. The CDR3 sequence is 17 residues long. The CDR3 sequence is CASNRGLAGASQETQYF. CDR3 DNA: TGCGCCAGCAATCGAGGGCTAGCGGGGGCGAGCCAAGAGACCCAGTACTTC.